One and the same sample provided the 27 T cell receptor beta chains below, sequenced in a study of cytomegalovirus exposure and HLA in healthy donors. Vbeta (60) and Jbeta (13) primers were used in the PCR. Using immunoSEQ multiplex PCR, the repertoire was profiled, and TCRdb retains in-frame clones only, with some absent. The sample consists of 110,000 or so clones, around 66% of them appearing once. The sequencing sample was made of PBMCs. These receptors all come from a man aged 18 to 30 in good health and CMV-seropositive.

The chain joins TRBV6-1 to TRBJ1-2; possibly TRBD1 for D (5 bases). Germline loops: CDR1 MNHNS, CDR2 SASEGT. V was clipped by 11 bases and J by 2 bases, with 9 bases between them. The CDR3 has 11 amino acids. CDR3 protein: CAAGANYGYTF. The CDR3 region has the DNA TGTGCCGCTGGGGCGAACTATGGCTACACCTTC.

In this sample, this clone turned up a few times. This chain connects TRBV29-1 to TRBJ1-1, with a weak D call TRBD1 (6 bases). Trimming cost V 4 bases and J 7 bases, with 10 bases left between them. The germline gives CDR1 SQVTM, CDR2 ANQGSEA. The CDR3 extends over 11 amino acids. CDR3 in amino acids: CSVGRGSEAFF. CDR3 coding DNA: TGCAGCGTTGGCAGGGGTAGTGAAGCTTTCTTT.

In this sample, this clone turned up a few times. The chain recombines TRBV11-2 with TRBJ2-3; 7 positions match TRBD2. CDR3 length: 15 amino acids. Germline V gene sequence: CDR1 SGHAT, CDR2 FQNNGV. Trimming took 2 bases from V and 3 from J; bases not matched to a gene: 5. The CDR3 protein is CASSLQLARTDTQYF. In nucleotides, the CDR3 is TGTGCCAGCAGCTTACAACTAGCGCGTACAGATACGCAGTATTTT.

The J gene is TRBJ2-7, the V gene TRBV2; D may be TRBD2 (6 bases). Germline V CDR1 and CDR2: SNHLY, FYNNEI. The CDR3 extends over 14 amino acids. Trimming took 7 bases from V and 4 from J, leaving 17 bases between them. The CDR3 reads CASNKRLVSYEQYF. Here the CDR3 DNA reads TGTGCCAGCAATAAGCGACTAGTTAGTTACGAGCAGTACTTC. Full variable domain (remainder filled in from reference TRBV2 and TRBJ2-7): EPEVTQTPSHQVTQMGQEVILRCVPISNHLYFYWYRQILGQKVEFLVSFYNNEISEKSEIFDDQFSVERPDGSNFTLKIRSTKLEDSAMYFCASNKRLVSYEQYFGPGTRLTVT.

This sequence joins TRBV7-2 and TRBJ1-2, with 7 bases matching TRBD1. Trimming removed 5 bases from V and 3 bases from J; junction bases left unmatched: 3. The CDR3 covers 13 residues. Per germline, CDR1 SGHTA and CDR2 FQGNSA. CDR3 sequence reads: CASSPGQHYGYTF. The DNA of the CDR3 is TGTGCCAGCAGCCCGGGACAGCACTATGGCTACACCTTC. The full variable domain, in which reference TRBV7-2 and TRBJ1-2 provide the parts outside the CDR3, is GAGVSQSPSNKVTEKGKDVELRCDPISGHTALYWYRQSLGQGLEFLIYFQGNSAPDKSGLPSDRFSAERTGGSVSTLTIQRTQQEDSAVYLCASSPGQHYGYTFGSGTRLTVV.

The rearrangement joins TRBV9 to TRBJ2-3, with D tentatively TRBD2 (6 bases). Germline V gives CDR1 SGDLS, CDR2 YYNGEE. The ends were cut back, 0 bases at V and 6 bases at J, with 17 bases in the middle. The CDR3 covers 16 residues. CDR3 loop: CASSVVPSGGNDTQYF. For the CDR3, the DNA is TGTGCCAGCAGCGTAGTCCCCAGTGGGGGGAATGATACGCAGTATTTT.

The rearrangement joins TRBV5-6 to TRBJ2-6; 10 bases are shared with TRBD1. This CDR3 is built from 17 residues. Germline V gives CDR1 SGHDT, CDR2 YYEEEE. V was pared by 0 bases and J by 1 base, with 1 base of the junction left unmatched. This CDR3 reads CASSLGTGGSGANVLTF. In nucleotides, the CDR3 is TGTGCCAGCAGCTTGGGGACAGGGGGTTCTGGGGCCAACGTCCTGACTTTC. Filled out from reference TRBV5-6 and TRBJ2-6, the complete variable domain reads DAGVTQSPTHLIKTRGQQVTLRCSPKSGHDTVSWYQQALGQGPQFIFQYYEEEERQRGNFPDRFSGHQFPNYSSELNVNALLLGDSALYLCASSLGTGGSGANVLTFGAGSRLTVL.

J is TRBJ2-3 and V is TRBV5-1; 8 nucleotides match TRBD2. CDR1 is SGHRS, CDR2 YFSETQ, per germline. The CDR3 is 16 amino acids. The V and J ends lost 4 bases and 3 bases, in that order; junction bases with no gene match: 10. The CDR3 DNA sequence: TGCGCCAGCAGCCTCCCTAGCGGGTCTGTAACAGATACGCAGTATTTT. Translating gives CASSLPSGSVTDTQYF. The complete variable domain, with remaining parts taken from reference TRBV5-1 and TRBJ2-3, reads KAGVTQTPRYLIKTRGQQVTLSCSPISGHRSVSWYQQTPGQGLQFLFEYFSETQRNKGNFPGRFSGRQFSNSRSEMNVSTLELGDSALYLCASSLPSGSVTDTQYFGPGTRLTVL.

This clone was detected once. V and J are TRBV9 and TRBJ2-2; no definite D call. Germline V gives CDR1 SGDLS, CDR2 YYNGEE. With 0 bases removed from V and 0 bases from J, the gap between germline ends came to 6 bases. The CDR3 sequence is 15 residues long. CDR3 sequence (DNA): TGTGCCAGCAGCGTAGTCCAGACGAACACCGGGGAGCTGTTTTTT. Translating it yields CASSVVQTNTGELFF.

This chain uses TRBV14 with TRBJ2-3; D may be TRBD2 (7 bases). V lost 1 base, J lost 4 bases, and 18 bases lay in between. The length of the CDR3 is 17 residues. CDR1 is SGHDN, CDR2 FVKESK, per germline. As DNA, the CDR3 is TGTGCCAGCAGCCAAGGGAGGGGGGGCGATGTCGCAGATACGCAGTATTTT. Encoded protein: CASSQGRGGDVADTQYF. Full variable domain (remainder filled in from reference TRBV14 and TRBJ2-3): EAGVTQFPSHSVIEKGQTVTLRCDPISGHDNLYWYRRVMGKEIKFLLHFVKESKQDESGMPNNRFLAERTGGTYSTLKVQPAELEDSGVYFCASSQGRGGDVADTQYFGPGTRLTVL.

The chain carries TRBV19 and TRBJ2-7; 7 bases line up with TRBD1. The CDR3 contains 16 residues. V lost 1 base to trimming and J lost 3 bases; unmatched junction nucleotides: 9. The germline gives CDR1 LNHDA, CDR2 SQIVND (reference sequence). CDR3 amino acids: CASSIGTRGRIYEQYF. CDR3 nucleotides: TGTGCCAGTAGTATAGGGACAAGGGGGCGCATCTACGAGCAGTACTTC.

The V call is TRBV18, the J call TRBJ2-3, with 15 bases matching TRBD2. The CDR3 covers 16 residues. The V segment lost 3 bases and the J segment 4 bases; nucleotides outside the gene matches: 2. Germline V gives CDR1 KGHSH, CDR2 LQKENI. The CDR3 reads CASSPGLAGGADTQYF. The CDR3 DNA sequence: TGTGCCAGCTCACCGGGACTAGCGGGGGGTGCAGATACGCAGTATTTT.

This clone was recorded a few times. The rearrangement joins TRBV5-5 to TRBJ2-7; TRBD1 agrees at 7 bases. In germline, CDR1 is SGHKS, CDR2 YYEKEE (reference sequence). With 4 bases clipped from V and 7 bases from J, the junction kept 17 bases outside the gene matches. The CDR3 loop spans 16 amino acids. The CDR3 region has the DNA TGTGCCAGCAGCCCCCCTCTTTGGGACAGTGTAGTAGAGCAGTACTTC. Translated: CASSPPLWDSVVEQYF.

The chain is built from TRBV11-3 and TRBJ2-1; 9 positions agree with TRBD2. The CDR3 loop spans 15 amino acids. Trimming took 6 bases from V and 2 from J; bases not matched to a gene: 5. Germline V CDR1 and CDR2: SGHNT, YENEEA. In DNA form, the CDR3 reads TGTGCCAGCAGGCGGGGGGGGAACCCCTACAATGAGCAGTTCTTC. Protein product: CASRRGGNPYNEQFF.

The CDR3 protein is CASRREQHSNQPQHF. In DNA form, the CDR3 reads TGTGCCAGCAGGAGAGAACAGCATAGCAATCAGCCCCAGCATTTT. The V gene is TRBV2, the J gene TRBJ1-5; no definite D call. The V end lost 6 bases, the J end lost 0 bases, and 12 bases lay between the germline ends. The CDR3 is 15 residues long. CDR1 SNHLY and CDR2 FYNNEI come from the germline V gene.

CDR3 sequence: CASSEPQGPRPYEQYV. The CDR3 bases are TGCGCCAGCAGTGAACCACAGGGGCCAAGACCTTACGAGCAGTACGTC. The rearrangement links TRBV10-2 to TRBJ2-7; 7 bases align to TRBD1. The germline CDR1 and CDR2 sequences are WSHSY and SAAADI. The CDR3 spans 16 residues. V lost 3 bases and J lost 4; bases outside the gene matches: 12.

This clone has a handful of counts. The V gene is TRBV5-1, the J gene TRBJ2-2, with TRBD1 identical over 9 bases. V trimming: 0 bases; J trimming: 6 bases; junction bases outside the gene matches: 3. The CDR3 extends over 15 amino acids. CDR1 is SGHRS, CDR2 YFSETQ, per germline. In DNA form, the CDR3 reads TGCGCCAGCAGCTTGGCCGGGACAGGGTCCGGGGAGCTGTTTTTT. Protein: CASSLAGTGSGELFF.

The CDR3 reads CAWSSGGSPLHF. The DNA of the CDR3 is TGTGCCTGGAGCTCAGGGGGTTCACCCCTCCACTTT. The chain links TRBV30 to TRBJ1-6; TRBD1 aligns across 7 bases. CDR1 is GTSNPN, CDR2 SVGIG, per germline (reference sequence). The CDR3 length is 12 residues. Trimming cost V 3 bases and J 9 bases; bases outside gene matches: 2.

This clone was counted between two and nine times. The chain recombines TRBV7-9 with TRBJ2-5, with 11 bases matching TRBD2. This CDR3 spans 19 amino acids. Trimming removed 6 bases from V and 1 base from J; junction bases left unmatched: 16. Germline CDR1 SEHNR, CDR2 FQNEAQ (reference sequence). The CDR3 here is CASRQLVPASGGFQETQYF. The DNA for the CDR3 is TGTGCCAGCAGACAACTAGTCCCCGCTAGCGGGGGGTTCCAAGAGACCCAGTACTTC.

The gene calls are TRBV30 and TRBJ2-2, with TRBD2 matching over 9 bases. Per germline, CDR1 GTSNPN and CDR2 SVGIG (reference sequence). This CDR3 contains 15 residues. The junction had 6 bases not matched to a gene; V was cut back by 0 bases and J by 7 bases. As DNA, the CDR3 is TGTGCCTGGAGTGTTAGCGGGGGAGCTGACGGGGAGCTGTTTTTT. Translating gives CAWSVSGGADGELFF.

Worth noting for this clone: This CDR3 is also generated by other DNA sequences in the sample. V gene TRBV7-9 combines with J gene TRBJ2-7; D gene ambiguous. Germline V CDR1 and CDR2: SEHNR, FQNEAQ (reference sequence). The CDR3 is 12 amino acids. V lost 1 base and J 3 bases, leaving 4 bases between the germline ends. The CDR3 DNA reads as TGTGCCAGCAGCTTAGTAAACTACGAGCAGTACTTC. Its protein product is CASSLVNYEQYF.

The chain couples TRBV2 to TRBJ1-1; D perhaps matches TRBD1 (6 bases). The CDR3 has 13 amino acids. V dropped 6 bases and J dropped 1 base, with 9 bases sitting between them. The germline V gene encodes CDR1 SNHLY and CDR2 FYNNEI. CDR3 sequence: CASRGTSNTEAFF. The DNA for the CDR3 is TGTGCCAGCAGGGGGACATCGAACACTGAAGCTTTCTTT.

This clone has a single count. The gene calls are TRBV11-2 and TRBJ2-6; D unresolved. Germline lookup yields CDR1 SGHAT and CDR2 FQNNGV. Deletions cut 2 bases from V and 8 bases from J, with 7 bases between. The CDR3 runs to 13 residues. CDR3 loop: CASSLPYPNVLTF. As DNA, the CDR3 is TGTGCCAGCAGCTTACCCTACCCCAACGTCCTGACTTTC.

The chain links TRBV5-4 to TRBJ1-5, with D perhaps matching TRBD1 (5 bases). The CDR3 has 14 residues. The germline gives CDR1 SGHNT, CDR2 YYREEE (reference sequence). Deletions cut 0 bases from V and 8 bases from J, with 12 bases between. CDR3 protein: CASSLGQGSEPQHF. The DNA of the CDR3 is TGTGCCAGCAGCTTGGGGCAGGGTAGTGAGCCCCAGCATTTT.

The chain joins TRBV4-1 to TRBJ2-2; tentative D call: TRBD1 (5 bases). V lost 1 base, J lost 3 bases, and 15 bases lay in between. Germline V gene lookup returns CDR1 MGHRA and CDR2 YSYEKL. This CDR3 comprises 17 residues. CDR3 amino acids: CASSQAHTGAYTGELFF. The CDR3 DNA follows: TGCGCCAGCAGCCAAGCACATACAGGAGCGTACACCGGGGAGCTGTTTTTT.

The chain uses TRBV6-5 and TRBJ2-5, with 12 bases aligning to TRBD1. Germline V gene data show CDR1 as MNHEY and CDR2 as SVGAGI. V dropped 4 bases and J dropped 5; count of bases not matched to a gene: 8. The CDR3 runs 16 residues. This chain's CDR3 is CASSSPGQGAGETQYF. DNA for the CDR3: TGTGCCAGCAGTTCCCCGGGACAGGGGGCGGGCGAGACCCAGTACTTC.

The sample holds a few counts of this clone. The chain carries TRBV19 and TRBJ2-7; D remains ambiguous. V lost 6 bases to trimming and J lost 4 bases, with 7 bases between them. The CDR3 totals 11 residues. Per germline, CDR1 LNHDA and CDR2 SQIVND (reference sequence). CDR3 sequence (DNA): TGTGCCAGTAGAAACAAATACGAGCAGTACTTC. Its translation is CASRNKYEQYF.